A selection of T cell receptor beta chains follows, all from one sample in a study of CD8+CD57+ T cells in acquired aplastic anemia. TCRdb called the reads again in MiXCR, with one record for every CDR3 protein. The top ten hold 40% to 50% of the sample, which has approximately 250,000 distinct CDR3 sequences, approximately 79% seen once. Sequences were obtained from sorted CD4+, CD8+, or CD8+CD57+ T cells (not recorded which) from PBMCs. Every receptor here comes from a human donor with aplastic anemia. The CDR3 runs from the conserved cysteine through the conserved F or W.

>TRBV9|TRBJ2-5
CASGGATNIQYLYF
>TRBV2|TRBJ2-1
CASSEGLTGKLSF
>TRBV6-1|TRBJ2-7
CASRPLGEDYEQYF
>TRBV10-1|TRBJ2-1
CASSALSGLNNEQFF
>TRBV7-3|TRBJ2-6
CASSQEGTGDKSALTF
>TRBV7-3|TRBJ2-3
CASSPGTGGTDTQYF
>TRBV2|TRBJ2-4
CASGEGGNITYF
>TRBV2|TRBJ2-3
CASSPRTGPTAMQYF
>TRBV25-1|TRBJ2-1
CASGGDDNKQFF
>TRBV12-3/TRBV12-4|TRBJ1-2
CASNRDRGYGYTF
>TRBV20-1|TRBJ1-6
CSAGEQGRPLHF
>TRBV15|TRBJ2-1
CATTRPRQGGNEQFF
>TRBV7-2|TRBJ2-1
CASSLASGAEDTQFF
>TRBV11-1|TRBJ2-3
CASSSIWGSSTDTQYF
>TRBV7-8|TRBJ1-1
CASSLVVSGNTEAFF
>TRBV2|TRBJ2-1
CASSARGGDPYNEQFF
>TRBV9|TRBJ2-5
CASGPVPEETQYF
>TRBV15|TRBJ2-1
CASSKGIEESLSF
>TRBV5-1|TRBJ2-1
CASSFQIYGGSDEQFF
>TRBV9|TRBJ2-1
CASSFESSGGKDEQFF
>TRBV7-9|TRBJ2-5
CASSFARSGEETQYF
>TRBV7-8|TRBJ1-2
CASSFHPDGSYTF
>TRBV9|TRBJ2-3
CASSVSVGGKGSHF
>TRBV2|TRBJ2-3
CASRTPGQLDPSTDTRYF
>TRBV9|TRBJ2-3
CASSGDGGGGYTSQYF
>TRBV9|TRBJ1-6
CASSVGADNFEASLHF
>TRBV6-1|TRBJ1-4
CASAETGATNEKLFF